These 8 T cell receptor beta chains were sequenced from one sample in a study of vaccination effects on CD4 cells after COVID-19. No antigens are known for them. Before sequencing took place, the ViraFEST assay used viral peptide pools to expand antigen-specific CD4+ T cells. Culture proceeded for more than 8 days, and CD4+ T cells were then isolated. Vaccination of participants consisted of two doses of either the BNT162b2 or mRNA-1273 vaccine. The method was immunoSEQ multiplex PCR; TCRdb's version includes in-frame clones alone and lacks a portion of them. The sample carries fewer than 25,000 clones, around 70% recorded once. The input for sequencing was CD4+ T cells from PBMCs cultured with HCoV-NL63 spike peptides, taken after COVID-19 vaccination. All receptors come from a human donor who received a COVID-19 vaccine.

J is TRBJ2-3 and V is TRBV18, with 8 bases fitting TRBD2. After removal of 3 bases from V and 6 bases from J, the junction contained 11 bases not matched to a gene. Looked up from germline, CDR1 is KGHSH and CDR2 is LQKENI. There are 16 residues in the CDR3. The CDR3: CASSPETGGSLDTQYF. In DNA form, the CDR3 reads TGTGCCAGCTCACCTGAGACGGGAGGGTCGTTGGATACGCAGTATTTT. The full variable domain, completed using reference TRBV18 and TRBJ2-3, is NAGVMQNPRHLVRRRGQEARLRCSPMKGHSHVYWYRQLPEEGLKFMVYLQKENIIDESGMPKERFSAEFPKEGPSILRIQQVVRGDSAAYFCASSPETGGSLDTQYFGPGTRLTVL.

The J gene is TRBJ1-6, the V gene TRBV18, with 7 bases that match TRBD1. Germline V gives CDR1 KGHSH, CDR2 LQKENI. Losses at the gene ends were 4 bases for V and 7 bases for J; bases not matched to a gene: 7. The CDR3 loop spans 15 amino acids. CDR3 DNA: TGTGCCAGCTCACTCCACGACAGGGAGAATTCACCCCTCCACTTT. This encodes CASSLHDRENSPLHF. Looking up the rest from reference TRBV18 and TRBJ1-6 gives the full variable domain: NAGVMQNPRHLVRRRGQEARLRCSPMKGHSHVYWYRQLPEEGLKFMVYLQKENIIDESGMPKERFSAEFPKEGPSILRIQQVVRGDSAAYFCASSLHDRENSPLHFGNGTRLTVT.

The sample holds a few counts of this clone. The rearrangement uses TRBV29-1 and TRBJ2-7; D is unclear. This CDR3 is built from 13 residues. Per the germline V gene, CDR1 is SQVTM and CDR2 is ANQGSEA. V lost 6 bases and J 0 bases, leaving 12 bases between the germline ends. The CDR3 DNA sequence: TGCAGCGTCATCTCTAGAGGCTCCTACGAGCAGTACTTC. It is translated as CSVISRGSYEQYF.

The chain uses TRBV19 and TRBJ1-6; D is unresolved. The germline V gene has CDR1 LNHDA and CDR2 SQIVND (reference sequence). The CDR3 loop spans 14 amino acids. Trimming shortened V by 7 bases and J by 9 bases, and 16 bases separated the two germline ends. CDR3 nucleotide sequence: TGTGCCAGTAAGCCCGGGATTCCGGGTTCACCCCTCCACTTT. It encodes CASKPGIPGSPLHF.

The chain joins TRBV3-1 (or the pseudogene TRBV3-2) to TRBJ2-3; TRBD2 matches 12 bases. V shed 6 bases, J shed 0 bases, and the junction held 13 bases outside the gene matches. Germline values: CDR1 LGHDT, CDR2 YNNKEL (reference sequence). CDR3 length equals 19 residues. CDR3 nucleotides: TGTGCCAGCAGGAAGCGGACTAGCGGGAACCTCGGAAGCACAGATACGCAGTATTTT. It encodes CASRKRTSGNLGSTDTQYF.

In this sample, this clone turned up a few times. The chain uses TRBV3-1 (or the pseudogene TRBV3-2) and TRBJ2-3; TRBD2 agrees at 12 bases. Germline trimming cut 7 bases from V and 5 bases from J; bases unmatched to any gene: 7. This CDR3 spans 15 amino acids. CDR1 is LGHDT and CDR2 is YNNKEL in the germline V gene (reference sequence). CDR3 region: CASTTLAGGLDTQYF. CDR3 coding DNA: TGTGCCAGCACCACACTAGCGGGGGGATTAGATACGCAGTATTTT.

This clone was found a few times. One end of the junction is discordant with germline, which a read error may explain. The genes are TRBV6-1 and TRBJ1-2; the D is unclear. This CDR3 is built from 13 residues. The V gene's germline CDR1 is MNHNS and CDR2 SASEGT. In nucleotides, the CDR3 is TGTGCCAGCAGTGAAAATGCATTATCCCGGGCACCTTTC. It translates to CASSENALSRAPF.

This chain joins TRBV2 and TRBJ2-5, with a tentative D call TRBD1 (5 bases). V was shortened by 6 bases and J by 5 bases, with 19 bases between the two germline ends. This CDR3 has 15 amino acids. CDR1 and CDR2 from the germline V gene are SNHLY and FYNNEI. DNA for the CDR3: TGTGCCAGCAGGGCCCGCCAGGCAGGGCGGGAGACCCAGTACTTC. It codes for CASRARQAGRETQYF.